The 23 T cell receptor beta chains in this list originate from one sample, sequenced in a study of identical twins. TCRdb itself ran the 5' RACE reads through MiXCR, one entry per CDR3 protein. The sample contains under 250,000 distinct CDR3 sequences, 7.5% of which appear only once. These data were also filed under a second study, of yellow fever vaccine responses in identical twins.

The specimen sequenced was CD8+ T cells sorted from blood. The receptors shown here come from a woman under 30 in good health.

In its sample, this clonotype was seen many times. This chain's CDR3 is CASRLYNEQFF. CDR3 DNA sequence: TGTGCCAGCCGCCTTTACAATGAGCAGTTCTTC. This sequence joins TRBV28 and TRBJ2-1; unclear D gene. The V end lost 8 bases, the J end lost 4 bases, and 6 bases lay between the germline ends. Germline CDR1 is MDHEN and CDR2 is SYDVKM. The CDR3 runs to 11 residues.

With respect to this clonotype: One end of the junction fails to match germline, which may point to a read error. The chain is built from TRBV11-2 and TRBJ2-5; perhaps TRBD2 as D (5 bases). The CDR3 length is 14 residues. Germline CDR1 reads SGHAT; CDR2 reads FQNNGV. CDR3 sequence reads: CASTSPPAEETQHF. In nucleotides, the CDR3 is TGTGCCAGCACTTCCCCCCCAGCGGAAGAGACCCAGCACTTC.

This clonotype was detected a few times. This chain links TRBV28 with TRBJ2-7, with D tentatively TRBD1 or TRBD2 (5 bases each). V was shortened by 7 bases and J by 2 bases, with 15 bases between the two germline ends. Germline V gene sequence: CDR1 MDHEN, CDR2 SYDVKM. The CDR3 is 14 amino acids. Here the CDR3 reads CASTTGTLAYEQYF. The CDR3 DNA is TGTGCCAGCACCACCGGGACGCTCGCCTACGAGCAGTACTTC.

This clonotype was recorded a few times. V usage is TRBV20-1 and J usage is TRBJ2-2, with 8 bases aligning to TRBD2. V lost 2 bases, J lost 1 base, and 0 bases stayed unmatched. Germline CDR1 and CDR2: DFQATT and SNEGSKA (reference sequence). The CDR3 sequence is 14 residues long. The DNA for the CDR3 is TGCAGTGCTAGAAGCGGGGGGAACACCGGGGAGCTGTTTTTT. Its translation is CSARSGGNTGELFF.

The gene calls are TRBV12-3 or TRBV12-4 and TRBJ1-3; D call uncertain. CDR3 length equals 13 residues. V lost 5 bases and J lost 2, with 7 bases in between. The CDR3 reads CASSTPTGNTIYF. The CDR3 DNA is TGTGCCAGCAGTACTCCGACTGGAAACACCATATATTTT.

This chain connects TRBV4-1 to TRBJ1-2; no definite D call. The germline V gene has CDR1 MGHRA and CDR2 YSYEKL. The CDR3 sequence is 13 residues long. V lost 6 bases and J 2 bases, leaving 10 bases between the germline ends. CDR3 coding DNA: TGCGCCAGCAGATCTGAGGACAACTATGGCTACACCTTC. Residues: CASRSEDNYGYTF.

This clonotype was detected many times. CDR3 in DNA: TGCAGTGCTAAACAGGGAAACACCATATATTTT. Amino acids: CSAKQGNTIYF. V usage is TRBV20-1 and J usage is TRBJ1-3; D uncertain. The CDR3 length is 11 residues. Looked up from germline, CDR1 is DFQATT and CDR2 is SNEGSKA (reference sequence). Trimming left V 4 bases short and J 4 bases short, with 5 bases between.

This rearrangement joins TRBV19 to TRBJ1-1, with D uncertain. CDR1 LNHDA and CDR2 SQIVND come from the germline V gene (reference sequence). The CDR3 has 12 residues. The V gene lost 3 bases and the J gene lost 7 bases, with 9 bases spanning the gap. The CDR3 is CASSIATVEAFF. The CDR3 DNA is TGTGCCAGTAGTATTGCAACAGTTGAAGCTTTCTTT.

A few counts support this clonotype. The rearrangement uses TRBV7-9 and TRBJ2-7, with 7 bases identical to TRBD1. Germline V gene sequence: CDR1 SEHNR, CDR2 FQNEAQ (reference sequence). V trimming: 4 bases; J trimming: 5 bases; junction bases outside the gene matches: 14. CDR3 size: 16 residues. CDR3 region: CASSSRYGTVDDEQYF. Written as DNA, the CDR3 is TGTGCCAGCAGCTCGCGATACGGGACAGTGGACGACGAGCAGTACTTC.

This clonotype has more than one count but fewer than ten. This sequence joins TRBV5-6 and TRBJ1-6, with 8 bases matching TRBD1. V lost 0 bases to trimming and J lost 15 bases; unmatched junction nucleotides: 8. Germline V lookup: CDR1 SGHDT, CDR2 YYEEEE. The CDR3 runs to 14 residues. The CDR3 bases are TGTGCCAGCAGCTTGGGGACAGGGTCTTGGCGCCTCCACTTT. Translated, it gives CASSLGTGSWRLHF.

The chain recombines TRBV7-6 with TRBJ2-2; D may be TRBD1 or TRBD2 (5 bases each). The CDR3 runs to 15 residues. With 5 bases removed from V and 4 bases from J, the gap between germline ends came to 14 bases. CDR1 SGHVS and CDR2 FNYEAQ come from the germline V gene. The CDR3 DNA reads TGTGCCAGCAGCCGCTTGGTGGGACCCACCGGGGAGCTGTTTTTT. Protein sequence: CASSRLVGPTGELFF.

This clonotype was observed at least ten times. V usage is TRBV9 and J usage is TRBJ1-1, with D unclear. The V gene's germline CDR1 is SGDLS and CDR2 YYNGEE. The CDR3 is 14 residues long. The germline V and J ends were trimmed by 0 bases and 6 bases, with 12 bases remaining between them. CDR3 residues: CASSVAGNPAEAFF. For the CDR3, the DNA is TGTGCCAGCAGCGTAGCTGGGAATCCGGCTGAAGCTTTCTTT.

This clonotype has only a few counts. The CDR3 sequence: CASSLDPSLQGFQETQYF. The CDR3 DNA is TGTGCCAGCAGCTTAGACCCCTCATTACAGGGTTTCCAAGAGACCCAGTACTTC. This chain uses TRBV7-8 with TRBJ2-5; maybe TRBD1 (6 bases). CDR3 length: 18 amino acids. V gave up 1 base and J gave up 1 base, with 19 bases separating them. Germline V lookup: CDR1 SGHVS, CDR2 FQNEAQ.

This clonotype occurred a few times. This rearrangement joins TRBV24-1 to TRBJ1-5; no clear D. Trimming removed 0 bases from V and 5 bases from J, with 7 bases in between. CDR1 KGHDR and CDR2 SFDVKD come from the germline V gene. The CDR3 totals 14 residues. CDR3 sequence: CATSDLRTDQPQHF. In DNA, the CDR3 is TGTGCCACCAGTGATTTGAGGACCGATCAGCCCCAGCATTTT.

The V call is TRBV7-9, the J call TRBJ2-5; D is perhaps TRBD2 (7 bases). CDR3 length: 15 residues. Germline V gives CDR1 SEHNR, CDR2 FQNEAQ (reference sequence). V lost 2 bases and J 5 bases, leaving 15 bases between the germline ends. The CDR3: CASSLRLQGGETQYF. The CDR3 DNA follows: TGTGCCAGCAGCTTACGTTTACAGGGAGGGGAGACCCAGTACTTC.

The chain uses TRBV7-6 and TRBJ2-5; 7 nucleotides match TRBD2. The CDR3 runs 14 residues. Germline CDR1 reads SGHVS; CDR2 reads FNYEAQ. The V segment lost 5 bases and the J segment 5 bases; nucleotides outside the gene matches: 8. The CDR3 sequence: CASSPVTSAETQYF. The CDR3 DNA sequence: TGTGCCAGCAGCCCCGTCACTAGCGCCGAGACCCAGTACTTC.

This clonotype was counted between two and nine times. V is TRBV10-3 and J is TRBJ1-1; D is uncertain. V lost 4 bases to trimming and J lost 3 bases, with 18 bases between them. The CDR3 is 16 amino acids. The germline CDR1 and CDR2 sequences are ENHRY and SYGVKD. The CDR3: CAISGAELFQDTEAFF. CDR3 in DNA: TGTGCCATCAGTGGGGCGGAATTATTCCAGGACACTGAAGCTTTCTTT.

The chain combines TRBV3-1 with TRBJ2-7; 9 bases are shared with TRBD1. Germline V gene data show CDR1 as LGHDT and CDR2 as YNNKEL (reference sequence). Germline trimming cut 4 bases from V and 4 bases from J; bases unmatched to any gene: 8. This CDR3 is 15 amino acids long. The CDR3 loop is CASSPANGTGYEQYV. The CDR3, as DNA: TGTGCCAGCAGCCCCGCTAACGGGACAGGGTACGAGCAGTACGTC.

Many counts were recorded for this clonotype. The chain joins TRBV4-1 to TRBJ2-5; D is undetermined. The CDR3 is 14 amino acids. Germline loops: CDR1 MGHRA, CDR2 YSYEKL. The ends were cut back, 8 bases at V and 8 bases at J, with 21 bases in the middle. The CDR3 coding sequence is TGCGCCAGCTCGGTGGGTCAGGAGTTAAGTACCCAGTACTTC. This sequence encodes CASSVGQELSTQYF.

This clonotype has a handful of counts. The DNA for the CDR3 is TGCGCCAGCAGCCATGGAGGGTCCGGGGGCGGTTTCTACAATGAGCAGTTCTTC. The encoded protein is CASSHGGSGGGFYNEQFF. The V and J genes are TRBV4-1 and TRBJ2-1; D is perhaps TRBD1 or TRBD2 (6 bases each). Germline values: CDR1 MGHRA, CDR2 YSYEKL. The CDR3 spans 18 residues. Deletions cut 3 bases from V and 3 bases from J, with 21 bases between.

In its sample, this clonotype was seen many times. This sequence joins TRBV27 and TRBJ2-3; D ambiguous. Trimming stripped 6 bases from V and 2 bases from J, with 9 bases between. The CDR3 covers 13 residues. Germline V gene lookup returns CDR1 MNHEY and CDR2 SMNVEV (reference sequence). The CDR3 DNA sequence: TGTGCCAGCAGCAGCAGGAACACAGATACGCAGTATTTT. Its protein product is CASSSRNTDTQYF.

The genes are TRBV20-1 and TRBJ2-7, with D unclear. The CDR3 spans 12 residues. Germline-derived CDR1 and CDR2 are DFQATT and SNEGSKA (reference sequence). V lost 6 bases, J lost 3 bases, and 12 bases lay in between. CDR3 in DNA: TGCAGTGCATTCCTAACGGGCTACGAGCAGTACTTC. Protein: CSAFLTGYEQYF.

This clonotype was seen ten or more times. The CDR3 coding sequence is TGTGCCAGCAGCTTGGGGCAGGGGGCAAACAATGAGCAGTTCTTC. This gives the protein CASSLGQGANNEQFF. The genes are TRBV5-4 and TRBJ2-1; the match to TRBD1 covers 8 bases. V gave up 0 bases and J gave up 5 bases; unmatched junction bases: 4. The germline gives CDR1 SGHNT, CDR2 YYREEE (reference sequence). The CDR3 runs 15 residues.